This T cell receptor beta chain was retrieved from a study of T cell responses to AZD1222 COVID-19 vaccine. Study background: Second doses at about 4 or about 12 weeks were pooled.

Study-wide results and limits: Clonal diversity was possibly underestimated, and the donors were mostly white British, with more females. Baseline seropositivity characterized only a handful of AZD1222 recipients. Epitopes outside B.1.351 and B.1.1.7 mutated regions reportedly drew nearly half of spike TCRs.

Details on this clone: Antigen: not known.

CDR1 and CDR2 from the germline V gene are SGHAT and FQNNGV. The CDR3 length is 19 residues. V lost 0 bases and J lost 4; bases outside the gene matches: 11. The method was immunoSEQ multiplex PCR; TCRdb's version includes in-frame clones alone and lacks a portion of them. The table includes some 150,000 clones, around 89% detected once. This sequence joins TRBV11-2 and TRBJ2-2; 10 nucleotides line up with TRBD2. Sequenced here: peripheral blood, sampled on day 0 of AZD1222 vaccination. The sequence came from an adult in good health. CDR3 sequence: CASSLDKLAGVWVTGELFF. In DNA, the CDR3 is TGTGCCAGCAGCTTAGATAAGCTAGCGGGAGTGTGGGTCACCGGGGAGCTGTTTTTT. The whole variable domain, filled in from reference TRBV11-2 and TRBJ2-2, reads EAGVAQSPRYKIIEKRQSVAFWCNPISGHATLYWYQQILGQGPKLLIQFQNNGVVDDSQLPKDRFSAERLKGVDSTLKIQPAKLEDSAVYLCASSLDKLAGVWVTGELFFGEGSRLTVL.